This T cell receptor (beta chain) stems from a study of OX40 agonist ivuxolimab in advanced cancers. Across the whole study: Patients undergoing dose escalation presented with hepatocellular carcinoma, melanoma, renal cell or head and neck cancer.

Trimming cost V 2 bases and J 6 bases, with 25 bases left between them. The CDR3 is made up of 18 amino acids. Germline CDR1 MGHRA, CDR2 YSYEKL. Study-level results: Averaged across samples, CD8+ T cells carried more expanded clones than CD4+ did. Antigen specificity of clonally expanded peripheral T cells was not established. At doses 0.1 to 3.0 mg/kg, CD4+ and CD8+ clones expanded.

A remark on this clone: The antigen remains unidentified.

Produced via immunoSEQ multiplex PCR; TCRdb's table is partial and in-frame only. Among some 27,000 clones listed, 80% to 90% were seen once. This receptor was identified in an adult with an advanced solid tumor such as melanoma, head and neck, liver or kidney cancer. The chain couples TRBV4-1 to TRBJ1-1; TRBD1 is a possible D gene (6 bases). The sample was CD4+ or CD8+ T cells sorted from blood, taken in a trial of the OX40 agonist ivuxolimab. CDR3 bases: TGCGCCAGCAGCCAATACGTTACAGGGCAAAACCGTCCGCCTGAAGCTTTCTTT. Protein sequence: CASSQYVTGQNRPPEAFF.